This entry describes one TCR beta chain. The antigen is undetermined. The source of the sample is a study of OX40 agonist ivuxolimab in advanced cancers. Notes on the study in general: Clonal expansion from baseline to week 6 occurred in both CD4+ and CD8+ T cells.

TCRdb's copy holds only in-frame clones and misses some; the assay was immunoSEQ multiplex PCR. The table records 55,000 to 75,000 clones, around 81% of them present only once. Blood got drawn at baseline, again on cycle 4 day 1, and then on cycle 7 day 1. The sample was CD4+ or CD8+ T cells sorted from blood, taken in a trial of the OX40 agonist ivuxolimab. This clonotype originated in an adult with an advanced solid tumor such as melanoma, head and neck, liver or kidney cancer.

CDR3 in amino acids: CASRPMTGSYNEQFF. CDR3 bases: TGTGCCAGCAGGCCCATGACAGGTTCCTACAATGAGCAGTTCTTC. The rearrangement joins TRBV7-7 to TRBJ2-1, with D tentatively TRBD1 (6 bases). This CDR3 contains 15 residues. V shed 6 bases and J shed 1 base, with 13 bases lying between them. Germline-derived CDR1 and CDR2 are SSHAT and FNYEAQ (reference sequence).